These T cell receptor beta chains were read from a single sample in a study of blood T cell repertoires in COVID-19. Repertoires were generated with immunoSEQ multiplex PCR, while TCRdb's copy carries only in-frame clones and drops some. The repertoire holds hundreds of thousands of clones, with 80% to 90% as singletons. The sequenced sample consisted of PBMCs or T cells enriched from blood (not recorded which). The receptors originated from a young man who had recovered from COVID-19. Both conserved end residues are part of each CDR3. Fields, in order: D gene, clone size, J gene, V gene, CDR3 protein, CDR3 DNA. The D gene is left open where the match is weak. Only some rows state a clone size, as once, few, many or a class for expanded clones.

d_gene: TRBD1
abundance: NA
j_gene: TRBJ2-7
v_gene: TRBV27
CDR3aa: CASSLSGGTGTYEQYF
CDR3nt: TGTGCCAGCAGTTTATCCGGCGGGACAGGAACCTACGAGCAGTACTTC

d_gene: TRBD2
abundance: NA
j_gene: TRBJ2-7
v_gene: TRBV6-4
CDR3aa: CASSDAPGSGAHEQYF
CDR3nt: TGTGCCAGCAGTGACGCGCCCGGGAGCGGGGCCCACGAGCAGTACTTC

d_gene: TRBD1
abundance: NA
j_gene: TRBJ1-2
v_gene: TRBV6-5
CDR3aa: CASSYLGQGGGYTF
CDR3nt: TGTGCCAGCAGTTACTTAGGACAGGGTGGGGGCTACACCTTC

d_gene: NA
abundance: NA
j_gene: TRBJ2-5
v_gene: TRBV20-1
CDR3aa: CSASPTQGETQYF
CDR3nt: TGCAGTGCTAGTCCCACTCAGGGGGAGACCCAGTACTTC

d_gene: NA
abundance: NA
j_gene: TRBJ1-4
v_gene: TRBV5-6
CDR3aa: CASSLRGAEKLFF
CDR3nt: TGTGCCAGCAGCTTGCGGGGGGCAGAAAAACTGTTTTTT

d_gene: NA
abundance: NA
j_gene: TRBJ1-6
v_gene: TRBV9
CDR3aa: CASSVDGRSYNSPLHF
CDR3nt: TGTGCCAGCAGCGTAGATGGGCGTTCTTATAATTCACCCCTCCACTTT

d_gene: TRBD1
abundance: NA
j_gene: TRBJ2-7
v_gene: TRBV28
CDR3aa: CASRVGQGAREQYF
CDR3nt: TGTGCCAGCAGGGTGGGACAGGGGGCTCGGGAGCAGTACTTC

d_gene: NA
abundance: NA
j_gene: TRBJ1-5
v_gene: TRBV7-9
CDR3aa: CASSLGRVGRSNQPQHF
CDR3nt: TGTGCCAGCAGCTTAGGTCGTGTTGGCCGCTCCAATCAGCCCCAGCATTTT

d_gene: TRBD1
abundance: NA
j_gene: TRBJ2-1
v_gene: TRBV10-3
CDR3aa: CAIRLQGISEQFF
CDR3nt: TGTGCCATCAGACTACAGGGGATCAGTGAGCAGTTCTTC

d_gene: NA
abundance: few
j_gene: TRBJ1-1
v_gene: TRBV5-1
CDR3aa: CASSGWGESRLNTEAFF
CDR3nt: TGCGCCAGCAGCGGCTGGGGGGAAAGCAGATTAAACACTGAAGCTTTCTTT

d_gene: TRBD1
abundance: NA
j_gene: TRBJ2-5
v_gene: TRBV5-1
CDR3aa: CASSSGQKGPQETQYF
CDR3nt: TGCGCCAGCAGCTCGGGACAGAAGGGTCCCCAAGAGACCCAGTACTTC

d_gene: NA
abundance: NA
j_gene: TRBJ2-5
v_gene: TRBV9
CDR3aa: CASSVAASLYQETQYF
CDR3nt: TGTGCCAGCAGCGTAGCCGCCAGTTTGTACCAAGAGACCCAGTACTTC

d_gene: NA
abundance: NA
j_gene: TRBJ2-1
v_gene: TRBV28
CDR3aa: CASSLLGEQFF
CDR3nt: TGTGCCAGCAGCCTCCTCGGGGAGCAGTTCTTC

d_gene: TRBD1
abundance: NA
j_gene: TRBJ2-7
v_gene: TRBV18
CDR3aa: CASSPQYDRGIYEQYF
CDR3nt: TGTGCCAGCTCACCGCAATATGACAGGGGCATCTACGAGCAGTACTTC

d_gene: TRBD1
abundance: NA
j_gene: TRBJ1-1
v_gene: TRBV20-1
CDR3aa: CSASLQGAPRSAFF
CDR3nt: TGCAGTGCTAGTTTACAGGGGGCCCCTAGATCAGCTTTCTTT

d_gene: TRBD1
abundance: NA
j_gene: TRBJ2-3
v_gene: TRBV7-4
CDR3aa: CASIPNRDSVCDTQYF
CDR3nt: TGTGCCAGCATCCCCAACCGGGACAGCGTCTGTGATACGCAGTATTTT

d_gene: TRBD2
abundance: NA
j_gene: TRBJ2-1
v_gene: TRBV3-1/TRBV3-2
CDR3aa: CASSQKAGGPHNEQFF
CDR3nt: TGTGCCAGCAGCCAAAAAGCGGGGGGGCCCCACAATGAGCAGTTCTTC

d_gene: NA
abundance: NA
j_gene: TRBJ2-7
v_gene: TRBV19
CDR3aa: CASSLPPANTAEQYF
CDR3nt: TGTGCCAGTAGTCTCCCCCCTGCAAATACAGCCGAGCAGTACTTC

d_gene: TRBD1
abundance: NA
j_gene: TRBJ1-4
v_gene: TRBV7-2
CDR3aa: CASSLLMRTGTNEKLFF
CDR3nt: TGTGCCAGCAGCTTATTAATGCGGACAGGGACTAATGAAAAACTGTTTTTT

d_gene: NA
abundance: NA
j_gene: TRBJ1-2
v_gene: TRBV10-3
CDR3aa: CAISDVNRYSNYGYTF
CDR3nt: TGTGCCATCAGTGATGTGAACCGCTACTCTAACTATGGCTACACCTTC

d_gene: TRBD1
abundance: NA
j_gene: TRBJ2-1
v_gene: TRBV3-1/TRBV3-2
CDR3aa: CASSHPRGSYNEQFF
CDR3nt: TGTGCCAGCAGCCACCCCAGGGGGAGCTACAATGAGCAGTTCTTC

d_gene: NA
abundance: NA
j_gene: TRBJ2-7
v_gene: TRBV28
CDR3aa: CASSSGDRLLREQYF
CDR3nt: TGTGCCAGCAGTTCAGGGGACCGGTTACTACGCGAGCAGTACTTC

d_gene: TRBD1
abundance: NA
j_gene: TRBJ1-4
v_gene: TRBV19
CDR3aa: CASRADRANEKLFF
CDR3nt: TGTGCCAGTAGGGCGGACAGGGCTAATGAAAAACTGTTTTTT

d_gene: TRBD1
abundance: NA
j_gene: TRBJ2-7
v_gene: TRBV11-2
CDR3aa: CASSLMGQGVTYEQYF
CDR3nt: TGTGCCAGCAGCTTAATGGGACAGGGGGTGACCTACGAGCAGTACTTC

d_gene: NA
abundance: NA
j_gene: TRBJ1-4
v_gene: TRBV11-1
CDR3aa: CASSSPAAAKEKLFF
CDR3nt: TGTGCCAGCAGCTCCCCCGCGGCGGCGAAGGAAAAACTGTTTTTT

d_gene: TRBD1
abundance: few
j_gene: TRBJ1-1
v_gene: TRBV5-1
CDR3aa: CASSTWTGRRNTEAFF
CDR3nt: TGCGCCAGCAGCACCTGGACAGGGAGGAGGAACACTGAAGCTTTCTTT

d_gene: NA
abundance: NA
j_gene: TRBJ1-1
v_gene: TRBV3-1/TRBV3-2
CDR3aa: CASSQVRGNTEAFF
CDR3nt: TGTGCCAGCAGCCAGGTCCGGGGTAACACTGAAGCTTTCTTT

d_gene: NA
abundance: NA
j_gene: TRBJ2-3
v_gene: TRBV29-1
CDR3aa: CSVEQDNTDTQYF
CDR3nt: TGCAGCGTTGAACAGGACAACACAGATACGCAGTATTTT

d_gene: NA
abundance: NA
j_gene: TRBJ2-5
v_gene: TRBV18
CDR3aa: CASSPWTAKETQYF
CDR3nt: TGTGCCAGCTCACCATGGACAGCAAAAGAGACCCAGTACTTC

d_gene: NA
abundance: NA
j_gene: TRBJ2-5
v_gene: TRBV12-3/TRBV12-4
CDR3aa: CASSTTESETQYF
CDR3nt: TGTGCCAGCAGTACGACTGAGTCGGAGACCCAGTACTTC

d_gene: TRBD1
abundance: NA
j_gene: TRBJ1-5
v_gene: TRBV10-3
CDR3aa: CAISSQGQQPQHF
CDR3nt: TGTGCCATCAGTTCACAGGGGCAGCAGCCCCAGCATTTT

d_gene: NA
abundance: NA
j_gene: TRBJ1-6
v_gene: TRBV7-2
CDR3aa: CASSLAGSNSPLHF
CDR3nt: TGTGCCAGCAGCTTAGCAGGGAGCAATTCACCCCTCCACTTT

d_gene: TRBD1
abundance: NA
j_gene: TRBJ1-2
v_gene: TRBV6-5
CDR3aa: CASSYQDRGYGYTF
CDR3nt: TGTGCCAGCAGTTACCAGGACAGGGGATATGGCTACACCTTC

d_gene: NA
abundance: NA
j_gene: TRBJ1-2
v_gene: TRBV19
CDR3aa: CASTRGDYGYTF
CDR3nt: TGTGCCAGTACCCGGGGTGACTATGGCTACACCTTC

d_gene: TRBD1
abundance: NA
j_gene: TRBJ1-4
v_gene: TRBV13
CDR3aa: CASSLRTGSNEKLFF
CDR3nt: TGTGCCAGCAGCTTGAGGACAGGGTCTAATGAAAAACTGTTTTTT

d_gene: NA
abundance: NA
j_gene: TRBJ1-1
v_gene: TRBV2
CDR3aa: CASSTQGRNTEAFF
CDR3nt: TGTGCCAGCAGTACACAGGGCAGGAACACTGAAGCTTTCTTT

d_gene: TRBD1
abundance: NA
j_gene: TRBJ2-2
v_gene: TRBV6-1
CDR3aa: CASSERQGAYAGELFF
CDR3nt: TGTGCCAGCAGTGAGCGACAGGGGGCTTATGCCGGGGAGCTGTTTTTT

d_gene: NA
abundance: few
j_gene: TRBJ2-7
v_gene: TRBV7-9
CDR3aa: CASSFTGREQYF
CDR3nt: TGTGCCAGCAGTTTCACAGGGCGCGAGCAGTACTTC

d_gene: NA
abundance: NA
j_gene: TRBJ2-7
v_gene: TRBV30
CDR3aa: CAWSAPDYEQYF
CDR3nt: TGTGCCTGGAGTGCTCCAGACTACGAGCAGTACTTC

d_gene: TRBD2
abundance: few
j_gene: TRBJ2-1
v_gene: TRBV27
CDR3aa: CASSLSVQLLAGGPDNEQFF
CDR3nt: TGTGCCAGCAGTTTATCCGTCCAATTACTAGCGGGAGGGCCCGACAATGAGCAGTTCTTC